The entry that follows covers one T cell receptor beta chain sequence. Its target is not known. This table comes from immunoSEQ multiplex PCR, and its TCRdb copy is limited to in-frame clones, with some not included. The sample shows 100,000 to 150,000 clones, 85% to 90% of them seen only once. The data derive from a study of radiotherapy plus CTLA-4 blockade in lung cancer. The V gene's germline CDR1 is WSHSY and CDR2 SAAADI. There are 13 residues in the CDR3. Trimming pared 2 bases from V and 7 bases from J, leaving 11 bases between. Whole-study results and caveats: With interferon-beta, early dynamics of blood T cell clones were reported to best predict response. An expansion of tumor-derived TCR clones occurred in blood after radiotherapy plus ipilimumab.

The source was peripheral blood, collected from a patient treated with radiotherapy plus ipilimumab. The rearrangement links TRBV10-2 to TRBJ1-1, with unresolved D. The receptor was derived from a human donor with non-small cell lung cancer that progressed on radiotherapy plus ipilimumab. CDR3 DNA: TGCGCCAGCAGTGAGAATTTAGGAGTTGAAGCTTTCTTT. Translating gives CASSENLGVEAFF.